This is a list of T cell receptor beta chains from one sample in a study of T-cell reconstitution after alpha-beta-depleted transplantation in children. One entry per CDR3 protein, called by TCRdb with MiXCR from the PCR reads. The table includes some 290,000 distinct CDR3 sequences, 9.9% detected once. Sequenced here: PBMCs from the stem cell graft donor, sampled from the stem cell graft. The receptors shown here come from a human donor who donated a stem cell graft to a child with SCID. CDR3s include the opening cysteine and the closing phenylalanine or tryptophan. The D gene is left open where the match is weak. Clone size, where shown, is once, few, many, or a class for clones that have expanded.

abundance: many; v_gene: TRBV12-5; j_gene: TRBJ1-2; d_gene: -; CDR3aa: CASVVPGSYGYTF; CDR3nt: TGTGCTAGTGTCGTTCCGGGCAGCTATGGCTACACCTTC
abundance: few; v_gene: TRBV15; j_gene: TRBJ1-6; d_gene: -; CDR3aa: CATSRVAGSPLHF; CDR3nt: TGTGCCACCAGCCGTGTCGCCGGGTCACCCCTCCACTTT
abundance: many; v_gene: TRBV12-3/TRBV12-4; j_gene: TRBJ2-5; d_gene: TRBD1; CDR3aa: CASSRDRGMETQYF; CDR3nt: TGTGCCAGCAGCCGGGACAGGGGTATGGAGACCCAGTACTTC
abundance: many; v_gene: TRBV5-1; j_gene: TRBJ2-3; d_gene: TRBD2; CDR3aa: CASSLEGLLEDTQYF; CDR3nt: TGCGCCAGCAGCTTGGAGGGACTACTGGAAGATACGCAGTATTTT
abundance: few; v_gene: TRBV18; j_gene: TRBJ2-7; d_gene: -; CDR3aa: CASSPLEGTGEQYF; CDR3nt: TGTGCCAGCTCACCACTTGAGGGGACCGGCGAGCAGTACTTC
abundance: few; v_gene: TRBV15; j_gene: TRBJ1-4; d_gene: -; CDR3aa: CATESLTNEKLFF; CDR3nt: TGTGCCACGGAGAGTCTTACTAATGAAAAACTGTTTTTT
abundance: few; v_gene: TRBV6-5; j_gene: TRBJ1-5; d_gene: TRBD1; CDR3aa: CASSYSRTGGNSQPQHF; CDR3nt: TGTGCCAGCAGTTACTCCAGGACAGGGGGCAACAGTCAGCCCCAGCATTTT
abundance: few; v_gene: TRBV20-1; j_gene: TRBJ2-7; d_gene: TRBD2; CDR3aa: CSARDPSGVSYEQYF; CDR3nt: TGCAGTGCTAGGGACCCTAGCGGGGTCTCCTACGAGCAGTACTTC
abundance: many; v_gene: TRBV25-1; j_gene: TRBJ1-2; d_gene: TRBD1; CDR3aa: CASTKTAQGGNGYTF; CDR3nt: TGTGCCAGCACGAAAACCGCACAGGGGGGGAATGGCTACACCTTC
abundance: -; v_gene: TRBV3-1; j_gene: TRBJ1-3; d_gene: -; CDR3aa: CASSPTKGGNTIYF; CDR3nt: TGTGCCAGCAGTCCAACGAAGGGGGGAAACACCATATATTTT
abundance: -; v_gene: TRBV5-1; j_gene: TRBJ2-5; d_gene: -; CDR3aa: CASSVYGTQYF; CDR3nt: TGCGCCAGCAGCGTATACGGGACCCAGTACTTC
abundance: -; v_gene: TRBV4-1; j_gene: TRBJ1-5; d_gene: TRBD1; CDR3aa: CASTQVFQGVRQPQHF; CDR3nt: TGCGCCAGCACCCAAGTCTTCCAGGGGGTACGGCAGCCCCAGCATTTT
abundance: many; v_gene: TRBV12-3/TRBV12-4; j_gene: TRBJ2-5; d_gene: TRBD1; CDR3aa: CASSPGQGPVWQETQYF; CDR3nt: TGTGCCAGCAGTCCGGGACAGGGTCCCGTTTGGCAAGAGACCCAGTACTTC
abundance: many; v_gene: TRBV12-3/TRBV12-4; j_gene: TRBJ2-1; d_gene: -; CDR3aa: CASSLWPEYNEQFF; CDR3nt: TGTGCCAGCAGTTTGTGGCCCGAATACAATGAGCAGTTCTTC
abundance: -; v_gene: TRBV5-1; j_gene: TRBJ2-7; d_gene: TRBD1; CDR3aa: CASRQRTGLYEQYF; CDR3nt: TGCGCCAGCCGACAAAGGACAGGGCTCTACGAGCAGTACTTC
abundance: -; v_gene: TRBV9; j_gene: TRBJ2-7; d_gene: TRBD2; CDR3aa: CASSVERGPREQYF; CDR3nt: TGTGCCAGCAGCGTAGAGCGGGGCCCTAGGGAGCAGTACTTC
abundance: -; v_gene: TRBV20-1; j_gene: TRBJ2-1; d_gene: -; CDR3aa: CSASIAIEQFF; CDR3nt: TGCAGTGCTAGTATTGCAATTGAGCAGTTCTTC
abundance: -; v_gene: TRBV9; j_gene: TRBJ1-3; d_gene: -; CDR3aa: CASSVGSLWDRSGNTIYF; CDR3nt: TGTGCCAGCAGCGTAGGATCCCTATGGGATAGGTCTGGAAACACCATATATTTT
abundance: -; v_gene: TRBV18; j_gene: TRBJ2-4; d_gene: -; CDR3aa: CASSPPGTLVAKNIQYF; CDR3nt: TGTGCCAGCTCACCACCCGGGACACTTGTAGCCAAAAACATTCAGTACTTC
abundance: few; v_gene: TRBV12-3/TRBV12-4; j_gene: TRBJ1-2; d_gene: -; CDR3aa: CASSLLQGGYGYTF; CDR3nt: TGTGCCAGCAGTTTGCTACAGGGAGGCTATGGCTACACCTTC
abundance: many; v_gene: TRBV10-1; j_gene: TRBJ2-3; d_gene: TRBD1; CDR3aa: CASSDSTGAADTQYF; CDR3nt: TGCGCCAGCAGTGATTCCACAGGGGCCGCAGATACGCAGTATTTT
abundance: many; v_gene: TRBV7-2; j_gene: TRBJ2-7; d_gene: TRBD1; CDR3aa: CASSSRAGGTYEQYF; CDR3nt: TGTGCCAGCAGCTCCCGGGCAGGGGGCACGTACGAGCAGTACTTC
abundance: -; v_gene: TRBV5-1; j_gene: TRBJ2-1; d_gene: TRBD1; CDR3aa: CASHPGVGQGANEQFF; CDR3nt: TGCGCCAGCCACCCGGGTGTGGGACAGGGGGCTAATGAGCAGTTCTTC
abundance: few; v_gene: TRBV12-3/TRBV12-4; j_gene: TRBJ2-5; d_gene: TRBD2; CDR3aa: CASSPTSGGGQETQYF; CDR3nt: TGTGCCAGCAGTCCGACTAGCGGGGGGGGACAAGAGACCCAGTACTTC
abundance: few; v_gene: TRBV4-1; j_gene: TRBJ2-7; d_gene: -; CDR3aa: CASSQGSSLPSYEQYF; CDR3nt: TGCGCCAGCAGCCAAGGGTCCAGTCTACCCTCCTACGAGCAGTACTTC
abundance: -; v_gene: TRBV5-1; j_gene: TRBJ1-4; d_gene: -; CDR3aa: CASSAKSHPASTNEKLFF; CDR3nt: TGCGCCAGCAGCGCGAAAAGCCATCCAGCCTCAACTAATGAAAAACTGTTTTTT
abundance: -; v_gene: TRBV12-3/TRBV12-4; j_gene: TRBJ2-1; d_gene: TRBD2; CDR3aa: CASSLVGGGSAEQFF; CDR3nt: TGTGCCAGCAGTCTTGTCGGCGGGGGGTCGGCTGAGCAGTTCTTC
abundance: few; v_gene: TRBV18; j_gene: TRBJ2-1; d_gene: TRBD2; CDR3aa: CASSPPPGGSYNEQFF; CDR3nt: TGTGCCAGCTCACCACCGCCGGGGGGCTCCTACAATGAGCAGTTCTTC
abundance: few; v_gene: TRBV5-1; j_gene: TRBJ2-1; d_gene: TRBD1; CDR3aa: CASARTGSSYNEQFF; CDR3nt: TGCGCCAGCGCGCGGACAGGGAGCTCCTACAATGAGCAGTTCTTC
abundance: -; v_gene: TRBV4-1; j_gene: TRBJ1-5; d_gene: -; CDR3aa: CASSQEGGVNQPQHF; CDR3nt: TGCGCCAGCAGCCAAGAGGGGGGGGTCAATCAGCCCCAGCATTTT
abundance: few; v_gene: TRBV5-1; j_gene: TRBJ1-1; d_gene: -; CDR3aa: CASSPAEFDTEAFF; CDR3nt: TGCGCCAGCAGCCCGGCCGAATTCGACACTGAAGCTTTCTTT
abundance: few; v_gene: TRBV12-3/TRBV12-4; j_gene: TRBJ1-4; d_gene: -; CDR3aa: CASSPPGGRREKLFF; CDR3nt: TGTGCCAGCAGCCCTCCCGGGGGTCGCAGGGAAAAACTGTTTTTT
abundance: -; v_gene: TRBV7-8; j_gene: TRBJ2-5; d_gene: TRBD2; CDR3aa: CASSLVEDDGGDYQETQYF; CDR3nt: TGTGCCAGCAGCTTAGTTGAGGACGACGGGGGGGACTACCAAGAGACCCAGTACTTC
abundance: -; v_gene: TRBV9; j_gene: TRBJ2-1; d_gene: -; CDR3aa: CASSVGSGNYNEQFF; CDR3nt: TGTGCCAGCAGCGTAGGATCGGGGAACTACAATGAGCAGTTCTTC
abundance: few; v_gene: TRBV7-3; j_gene: TRBJ2-5; d_gene: TRBD2; CDR3aa: CASSPGNSGGLPETQYF; CDR3nt: TGTGCCAGCAGCCCAGGCAATAGCGGGGGCCTCCCAGAGACCCAGTACTTC
abundance: few; v_gene: TRBV5-1; j_gene: TRBJ1-1; d_gene: TRBD1; CDR3aa: CASSLLDRGTEAFF; CDR3nt: TGCGCCAGCAGCTTGCTGGACAGGGGCACTGAAGCTTTCTTT
abundance: many; v_gene: TRBV10-3; j_gene: TRBJ2-5; d_gene: -; CDR3aa: CAISAQETQYF; CDR3nt: TGTGCCATCAGTGCCCAAGAGACCCAGTACTTC
abundance: -; v_gene: TRBV5-1; j_gene: TRBJ1-2; d_gene: TRBD1; CDR3aa: CASSSGTVTNYGYTF; CDR3nt: TGCGCCAGCAGCTCGGGGACAGTAACTAACTATGGCTACACCTTC
abundance: -; v_gene: TRBV5-1; j_gene: TRBJ1-2; d_gene: TRBD1; CDR3aa: CASSDGQVLNYTF; CDR3nt: TGCGCCAGCAGCGACGGACAGGTCCTCAACTACACCTTC
abundance: -; v_gene: TRBV5-1; j_gene: TRBJ2-1; d_gene: TRBD2; CDR3aa: CASSPGLAGAPSSYNEQFF; CDR3nt: TGCGCCAGCAGCCCAGGACTAGCGGGGGCCCCGAGCTCCTACAATGAGCAGTTCTTC
abundance: few; v_gene: TRBV7-9; j_gene: TRBJ2-1; d_gene: -; CDR3aa: CASSLKWQFF; CDR3nt: TGTGCCAGCAGCTTAAAATGGCAGTTCTTC
abundance: many; v_gene: TRBV29-1; j_gene: TRBJ1-2; d_gene: -; CDR3aa: CSVEWGGDYTF; CDR3nt: TGCAGCGTTGAATGGGGAGGTGACTACACCTTC
abundance: many; v_gene: TRBV5-1; j_gene: TRBJ2-6; d_gene: -; CDR3aa: CASSPPSGANVLTF; CDR3nt: TGCGCCAGCAGCCCCCCGTCCGGGGCCAACGTCCTGACTTTC
abundance: -; v_gene: TRBV18; j_gene: TRBJ1-2; d_gene: -; CDR3aa: CASSPKNNYGYTF; CDR3nt: TGTGCCAGCTCACCAAAGAATAACTATGGCTACACCTTC
abundance: many; v_gene: TRBV12-3/TRBV12-4; j_gene: TRBJ2-1; d_gene: -; CDR3aa: CASSLGADEQFF; CDR3nt: TGTGCCAGCAGTCTGGGGGCCGATGAGCAGTTCTTC
abundance: few; v_gene: TRBV20-1; j_gene: TRBJ2-1; d_gene: -; CDR3aa: CSARWRGPDGEQFF; CDR3nt: TGCAGTGCTAGGTGGAGGGGGCCGGACGGTGAGCAGTTCTTC
abundance: few; v_gene: TRBV12-5; j_gene: TRBJ2-3; d_gene: -; CDR3aa: CASGSPPLASTDTQYF; CDR3nt: TGTGCTAGTGGTTCCCCCCCCTTGGCTAGCACAGATACGCAGTATTTT
abundance: -; v_gene: TRBV11-2; j_gene: TRBJ2-7; d_gene: -; CDR3aa: CASSAKPGYEQYF; CDR3nt: TGTGCCAGCAGCGCCAAACCTGGCTACGAGCAGTACTTC
abundance: few; v_gene: TRBV6-5; j_gene: TRBJ1-5; d_gene: -; CDR3aa: CASQRVEPQHF; CDR3nt: TGTGCCAGCCAGAGGGTTGAGCCCCAGCATTTT
abundance: few; v_gene: TRBV11-2; j_gene: TRBJ2-3; d_gene: -; CDR3aa: CASSILEASTDTQYF; CDR3nt: TGTGCCAGCAGCATCCTCGAAGCCAGCACAGATACGCAGTATTTT
abundance: many; v_gene: TRBV10-1; j_gene: TRBJ1-1; d_gene: -; CDR3aa: CASSMKDNTEAFF; CDR3nt: TGCGCCAGCAGCATGAAGGATAACACTGAAGCTTTCTTT
abundance: many; v_gene: TRBV5-1; j_gene: TRBJ1-1; d_gene: -; CDR3aa: CASSLRGLPGTEAFF; CDR3nt: TGCGCCAGCAGCTTGAGGGGCCTCCCGGGCACTGAAGCTTTCTTT
abundance: -; v_gene: TRBV5-1; j_gene: TRBJ1-1; d_gene: -; CDR3aa: CASTKDMNTEAFF; CDR3nt: TGCGCCAGCACTAAAGACATGAACACTGAAGCTTTCTTT
abundance: few; v_gene: TRBV12-3/TRBV12-4; j_gene: TRBJ2-7; d_gene: TRBD1; CDR3aa: CASKRQGHEQYF; CDR3nt: TGTGCCAGCAAAAGACAGGGCCACGAGCAGTACTTC
abundance: -; v_gene: TRBV7-3; j_gene: TRBJ2-4; d_gene: -; CDR3aa: CASSLAGENIQYF; CDR3nt: TGTGCCAGCAGCTTAGCAGGGGAAAACATTCAGTACTTC
abundance: -; v_gene: TRBV20-1; j_gene: TRBJ2-7; d_gene: TRBD1; CDR3aa: CSASDPTGGLSYEQYF; CDR3nt: TGCAGTGCTAGTGACCCGACAGGGGGATTATCCTACGAGCAGTACTTC
abundance: -; v_gene: TRBV27; j_gene: TRBJ2-5; d_gene: -; CDR3aa: CASSLSGYGESQYF; CDR3nt: TGTGCCAGCAGTTTATCGGGGTATGGAGAGAGCCAGTACTTC